This T cell receptor (beta chain) was retrieved from a study of regulatory T cells in long-lasting Graves disease. Study background: Graves' patients, newly diagnosed, had taken antithyroid drugs under 3 months.

This clonotype was observed at least ten times. Time point reported: newly diagnosed GD, antithyroid drugs for less than 3 months. Extracted PBMC RNA gave rise to the TCR library. The patients included were those that came from an endocrinology department in Xi'an, China. Trimming cost V 3 bases and J 1 base, with 9 bases left between them. The CDR3 has 14 amino acids. Libraries of TCR beta came from iRepertoire HTBI primers plus Arm-PCR of CDR3 regions. TCRdb reprocessed the multiplex PCR reads via MiXCR and lists one record per CDR3 protein. The table shows 370,000 or so distinct CDR3 sequences, with roughly 15% occurring only once. The data were also submitted as part of a second study, on T cells in Graves' hyperthyroidism and ophthalmopathy. As reported in that work: The primer set for the first-round RT-PCR of the TCR CDR3 was HTBI.

Material: peripheral blood mononuclear cells (PBMCs), obtained at new diagnosis, from a patient treated with antithyroid drugs. The chain recombines TRBV12-3 or TRBV12-4 with TRBJ1-1; D unclear. The receptor was isolated from a woman aged 18-29 years with Graves disease. In nucleotides, the CDR3 is TGTGCCAGCAGTTTTAAATTGAAGAACACTGAAGCTTTCTTT. This translates into CASSFKLKNTEAFF.